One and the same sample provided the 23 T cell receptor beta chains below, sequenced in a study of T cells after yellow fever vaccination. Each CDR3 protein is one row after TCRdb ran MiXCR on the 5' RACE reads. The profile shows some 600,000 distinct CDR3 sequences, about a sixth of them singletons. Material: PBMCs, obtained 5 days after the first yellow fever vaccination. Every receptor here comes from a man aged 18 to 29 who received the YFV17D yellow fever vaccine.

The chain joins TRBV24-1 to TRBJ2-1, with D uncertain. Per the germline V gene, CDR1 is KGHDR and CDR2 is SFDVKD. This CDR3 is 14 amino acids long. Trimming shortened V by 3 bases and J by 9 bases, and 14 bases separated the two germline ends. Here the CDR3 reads CATSDRGRLREQFF. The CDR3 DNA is TGTGCCACCAGTGATAGAGGTAGGTTACGTGAGCAGTTCTTC.

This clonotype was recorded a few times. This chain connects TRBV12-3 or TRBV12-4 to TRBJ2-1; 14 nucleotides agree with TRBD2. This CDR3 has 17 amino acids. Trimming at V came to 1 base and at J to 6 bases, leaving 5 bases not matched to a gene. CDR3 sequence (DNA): TGTGCCAGCAGTTTAGTCCGAGGGACTAGCGGGGGCAATGAGCAGTTCTTC. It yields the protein CASSLVRGTSGGNEQFF.

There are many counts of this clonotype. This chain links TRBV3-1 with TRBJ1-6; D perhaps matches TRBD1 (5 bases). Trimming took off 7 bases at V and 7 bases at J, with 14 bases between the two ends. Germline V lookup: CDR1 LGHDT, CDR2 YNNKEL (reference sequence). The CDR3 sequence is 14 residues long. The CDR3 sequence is CASTPGRGNSPLHF. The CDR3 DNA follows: TGTGCCAGCACCCCGGGACGGGGGAATTCACCCCTCCACTTT.

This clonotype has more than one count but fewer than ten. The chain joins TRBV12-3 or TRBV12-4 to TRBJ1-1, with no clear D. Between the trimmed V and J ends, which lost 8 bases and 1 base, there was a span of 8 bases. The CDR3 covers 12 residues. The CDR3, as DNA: TGTGCCAGCGGCGACGGGAACACTGAAGCTTTCTTT. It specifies CASGDGNTEAFF.

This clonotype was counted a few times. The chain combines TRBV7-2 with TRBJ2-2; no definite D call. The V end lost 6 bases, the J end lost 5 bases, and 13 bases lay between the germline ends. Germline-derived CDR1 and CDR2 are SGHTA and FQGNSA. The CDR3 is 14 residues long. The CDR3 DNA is TGTGCCAGCAGTTATCTGTACGGGACCGGGGAGCTGTTTTTT. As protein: CASSYLYGTGELFF.

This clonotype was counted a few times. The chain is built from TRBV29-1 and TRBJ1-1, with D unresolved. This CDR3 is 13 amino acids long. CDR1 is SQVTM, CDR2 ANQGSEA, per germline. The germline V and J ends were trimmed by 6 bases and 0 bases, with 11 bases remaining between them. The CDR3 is CSVGQTVNTEAFF. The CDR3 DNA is TGCAGCGTCGGGCAAACCGTGAACACTGAAGCTTTCTTT. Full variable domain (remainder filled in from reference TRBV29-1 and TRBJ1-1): SAVISQKPSRDICQRGTSLTIQCQVDSQVTMMFWYRQQPGQSLTLIATANQGSEATYESGFVIDKFPISRPNLTFSTLTVSNMSPEDSSIYLCSVGQTVNTEAFFGQGTRLTVV.

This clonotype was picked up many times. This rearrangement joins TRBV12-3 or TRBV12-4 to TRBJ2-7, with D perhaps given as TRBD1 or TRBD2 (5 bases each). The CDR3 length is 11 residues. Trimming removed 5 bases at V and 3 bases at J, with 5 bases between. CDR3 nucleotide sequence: TGTGCCAGCAGTGGGGGCTACGAGCAGTACTTC. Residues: CASSGGYEQYF.

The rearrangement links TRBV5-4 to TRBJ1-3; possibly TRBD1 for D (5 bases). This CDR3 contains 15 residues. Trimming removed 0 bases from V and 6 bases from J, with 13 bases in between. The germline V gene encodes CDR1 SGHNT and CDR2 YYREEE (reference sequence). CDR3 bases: TGTGCCAGCAGCTTGGCGAAGCAGGGTTCAAACACCATATATTTT. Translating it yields CASSLAKQGSNTIYF.

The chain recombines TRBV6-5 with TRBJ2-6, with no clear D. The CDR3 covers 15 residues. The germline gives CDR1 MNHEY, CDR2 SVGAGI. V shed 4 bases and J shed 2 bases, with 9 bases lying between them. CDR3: CASSSTDTGANVLTF. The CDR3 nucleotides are TGTGCCAGCAGTTCAACAGATACTGGGGCCAACGTCCTGACTTTC.

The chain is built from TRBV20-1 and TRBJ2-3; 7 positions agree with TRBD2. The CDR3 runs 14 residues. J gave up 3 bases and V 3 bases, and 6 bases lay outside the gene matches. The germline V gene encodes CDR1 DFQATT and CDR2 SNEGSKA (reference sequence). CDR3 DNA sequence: TGCAGTGCTAGGGGAGGGGCGGAGACAGATACGCAGTATTTT. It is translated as CSARGGAETDTQYF.

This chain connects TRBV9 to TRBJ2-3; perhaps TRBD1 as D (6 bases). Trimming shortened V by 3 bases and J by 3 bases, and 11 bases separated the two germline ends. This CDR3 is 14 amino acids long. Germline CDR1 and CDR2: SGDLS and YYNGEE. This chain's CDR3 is CASSGQVPTDTQYF. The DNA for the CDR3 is TGTGCCAGCAGCGGACAGGTTCCAACAGATACGCAGTATTTT.

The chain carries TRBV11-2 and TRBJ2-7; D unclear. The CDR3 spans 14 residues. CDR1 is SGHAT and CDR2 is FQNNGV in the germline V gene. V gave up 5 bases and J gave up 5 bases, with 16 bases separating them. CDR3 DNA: TGTGCCAGCAGCCATGTGGGAAGTGTAAACGAGCAGTACGTC. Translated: CASSHVGSVNEQYV.

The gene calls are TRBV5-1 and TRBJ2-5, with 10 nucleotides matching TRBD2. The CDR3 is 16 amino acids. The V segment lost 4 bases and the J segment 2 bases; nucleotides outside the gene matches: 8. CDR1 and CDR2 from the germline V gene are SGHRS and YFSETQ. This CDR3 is CASSATGTSVQETQYF. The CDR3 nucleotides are TGCGCCAGCAGCGCGACCGGGACTAGCGTTCAAGAGACCCAGTACTTC.

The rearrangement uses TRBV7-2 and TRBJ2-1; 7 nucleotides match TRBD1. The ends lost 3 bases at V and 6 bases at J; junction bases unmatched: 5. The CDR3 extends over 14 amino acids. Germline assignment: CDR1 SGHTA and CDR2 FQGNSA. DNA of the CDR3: TGTGCCAGCAGCTTCCTGACAGGGTCCAATGAGCAGTTCTTC. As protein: CASSFLTGSNEQFF. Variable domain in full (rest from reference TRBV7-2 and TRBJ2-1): GAGVSQSPSNKVTEKGKDVELRCDPISGHTALYWYRQSLGQGLEFLIYFQGNSAPDKSGLPSDRFSAERTGGSVSTLTIQRTQQEDSAVYLCASSFLTGSNEQFFGPGTRLTVL.

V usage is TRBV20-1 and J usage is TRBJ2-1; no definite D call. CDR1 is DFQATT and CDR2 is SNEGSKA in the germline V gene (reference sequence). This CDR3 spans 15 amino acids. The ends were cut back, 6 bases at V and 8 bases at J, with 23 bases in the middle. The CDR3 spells CSAPPTDSLADEQFF. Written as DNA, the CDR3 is TGCAGTGCCCCACCGACCGACTCCCTGGCAGATGAGCAGTTCTTC.

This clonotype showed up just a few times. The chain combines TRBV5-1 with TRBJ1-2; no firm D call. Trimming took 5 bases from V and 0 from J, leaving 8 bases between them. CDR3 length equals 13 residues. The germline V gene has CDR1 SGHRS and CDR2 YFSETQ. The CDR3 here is CASRESANYGYTF. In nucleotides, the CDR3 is TGCGCCAGCAGGGAGAGCGCTAACTATGGCTACACCTTC.

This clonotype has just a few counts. The CDR3 sequence is CASSEVRASDTQYF. In nucleotides, the CDR3 is TGTGCCAGCAGTGAAGTCCGGGCGTCAGATACGCAGTATTTT. The chain is built from TRBV2 and TRBJ2-3; D is uncertain. Trimming cost V 1 base and J 4 bases, with 9 bases left between them. In germline, CDR1 is SNHLY, CDR2 FYNNEI. This CDR3 contains 14 residues.

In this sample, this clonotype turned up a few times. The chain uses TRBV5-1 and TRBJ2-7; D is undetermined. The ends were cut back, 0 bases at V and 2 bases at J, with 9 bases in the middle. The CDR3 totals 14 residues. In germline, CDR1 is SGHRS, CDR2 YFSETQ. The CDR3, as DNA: TGCGCCAGCAGCTTGGGCAGGCCGGCCTACGAGCAGTACTTC. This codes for CASSLGRPAYEQYF.

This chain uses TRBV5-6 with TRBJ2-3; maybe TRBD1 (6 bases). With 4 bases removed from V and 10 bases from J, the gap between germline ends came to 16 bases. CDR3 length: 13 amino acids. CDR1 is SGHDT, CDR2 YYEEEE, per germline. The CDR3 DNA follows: TGTGCCAGCAGCCCGCTGGACAGTAAGGCGCAGTATTTT. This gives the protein CASSPLDSKAQYF.

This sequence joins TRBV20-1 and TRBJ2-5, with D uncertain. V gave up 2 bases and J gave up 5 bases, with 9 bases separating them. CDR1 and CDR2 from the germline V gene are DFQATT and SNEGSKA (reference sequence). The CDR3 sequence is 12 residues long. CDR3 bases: TGCAGTGCTAGAAAATCAGCGGAGACCCAGTACTTC. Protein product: CSARKSAETQYF.

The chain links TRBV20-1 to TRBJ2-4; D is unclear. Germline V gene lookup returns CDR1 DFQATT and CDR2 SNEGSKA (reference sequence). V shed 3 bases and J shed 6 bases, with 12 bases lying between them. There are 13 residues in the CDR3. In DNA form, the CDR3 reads TGCAGTGCTAGTTTCCGGGCTCGAAACATTCAGTACTTC. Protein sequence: CSASFRARNIQYF.

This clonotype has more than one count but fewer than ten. The CDR3 DNA sequence: TGTGCCAGTAGTATGTCGTGGCAGCCCCAGCATTTT. It codes for CASSMSWQPQHF. V gene TRBV19 combines with J gene TRBJ1-5; D not resolved. The V gene's germline CDR1 is LNHDA and CDR2 SQIVND (reference sequence). This CDR3 has 12 amino acids. V was pared by 3 bases and J by 7 bases, with 7 bases between.

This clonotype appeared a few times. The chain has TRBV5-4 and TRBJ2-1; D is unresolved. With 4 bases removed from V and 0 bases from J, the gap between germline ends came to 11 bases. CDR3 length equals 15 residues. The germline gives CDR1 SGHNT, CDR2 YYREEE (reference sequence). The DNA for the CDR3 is TGTGCCAGCAGCCAGACTCCTTTCTCCTACAATGAGCAGTTCTTC. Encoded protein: CASSQTPFSYNEQFF.